This T cell receptor (beta chain) was identified in a study of cytomegalovirus exposure and HLA in healthy donors. Regarding the study as a whole: V- and J-gene trimming of TCR beta was linked (in a later analysis) to a missense DCLRE1C variant. What TCR beta sequences reportedly achieved was accurate prediction of HLA-A and HLA-B alleles in most subjects.

Amplification used 60 Vbeta primers and 13 Jbeta primers. Using immunoSEQ multiplex PCR, the repertoire was profiled, and TCRdb retains in-frame clones only, with some absent. The ten most abundant clones cover approximately 6.9% of a sample with approximately 190,000 clones. This CDR3 has 16 residues. V gave up 4 bases and J gave up 4 bases; unmatched junction bases: 9. The V gene's germline CDR1 is LNHDA and CDR2 SQIVND (reference sequence). As to this clone: Its antigen is undetermined.

Sequencing was carried out using PBMCs. The receptor's source is a young man in good health and CMV-seronegative. The V gene is TRBV19, the J gene TRBJ2-1, with TRBD2 matching 8 bases. The CDR3 DNA sequence: TGTGCCAGTAGTAGGCTGGGACTAGGGATTTACAATGAGCAGTTCTTC. This gives the protein CASSRLGLGIYNEQFF.